The 29 T cell receptor beta chains reported below all come from one sample, sequenced in a study of shared clonotypes between healthy human individuals. Terminally differentiated effector memory CD45RA+ cells were excluded from the naive CD8 cells, which were CD45RO-negative and positively selected for CCR7. Assay used: immunoSEQ multiplex PCR; TCRdb lists only in-frame clones, some missing. The profile shows roughly 2.1 million clones, more than 85% of them singletons. Input material: naive CD8+ T cells from PBMCs. The receptors originated from a man younger than 30 in good health. Some clones in this sample may be carry-over from other donors' samples.

This clone was seen a handful of times. The J gene is TRBJ1-2, the V gene TRBV6-1; no firm D call. Trimming removed 4 bases from V and 3 bases from J, with 9 bases in between. Germline CDR1 reads MNHNS; CDR2 reads SASEGT. CDR3 length: 13 residues. CDR3 sequence reads: CASSAAWDYGYTF. CDR3 in DNA: TGTGCCAGCAGTGCCGCCTGGGACTATGGCTACACCTTC.

The chain is built from TRBV9 and TRBJ2-6; no clear D. V was trimmed by 3 bases and J by 1 base, leaving 8 bases between them. The CDR3 runs to 15 residues. Germline values: CDR1 SGDLS, CDR2 YYNGEE. In DNA, the CDR3 is TGTGCCAGCAGCGAGGCGGTTTCTGGGGCCAACGTCCTGACTTTC. It translates to CASSEAVSGANVLTF.

The chain links TRBV5-1 to TRBJ2-2, with TRBD1 identical over 7 bases. J lost 3 bases, V lost 4 bases, and 6 bases had no gene match. The CDR3 extends over 15 amino acids. Germline V lookup: CDR1 SGHRS, CDR2 YFSETQ. CDR3 in amino acids: CASSPNRGDTGELFF. CDR3 nucleotide sequence: TGCGCCAGCAGCCCCAACAGGGGAGACACCGGGGAGCTGTTTTTT.

The chain is built from TRBV6-1 and TRBJ1-1; no firm D call. V dropped 2 bases and J dropped 6 bases, with 10 bases sitting between them. The CDR3 extends over 13 amino acids. Germline V gives CDR1 MNHNS, CDR2 SASEGT. The CDR3 sequence is CASSERAQPEAFF. The CDR3 DNA sequence: TGTGCCAGCAGTGAACGGGCTCAACCTGAAGCTTTCTTT.

The CDR3: CATSPGASMNTEAFF. The CDR3 nucleotides are TGTGCCACCAGCCCGGGGGCCAGCATGAACACTGAAGCTTTCTTT. This chain joins TRBV15 and TRBJ1-1; TRBD1 might be the D (6 bases). The CDR3 spans 15 residues. Germline V CDR1 and CDR2: LNHNV, YYDKDF (reference sequence). The V and J ends lost 5 bases and 0 bases respectively, with 13 bases between them.

The gene calls are TRBV27 and TRBJ2-3; 7 bases map to TRBD1. The germline V gene has CDR1 MNHEY and CDR2 SMNVEV (reference sequence). Unmatched junction bases numbered 10, after V lost 5 bases and J lost 2 bases. CDR3 length equals 16 residues. CDR3 in amino acids: CASSQETGTLTDTQYF. In DNA form, the CDR3 reads TGTGCCAGCAGTCAAGAGACAGGGACCCTCACAGATACGCAGTATTTT.

The rearrangement uses TRBV7-9 and TRBJ2-1; 7 bases fit TRBD2. The germline gives CDR1 SEHNR, CDR2 FQNEAQ (reference sequence). With V trimmed by 5 bases and J by 2 bases, 12 bases remained unmatched. This CDR3 comprises 17 residues. CDR3 in DNA: TGTGCCAGCAGCCTATCCTTTGGGGAGGGACCCTACAATGAGCAGTTCTTC. This translates into CASSLSFGEGPYNEQFF.

The genes are TRBV7-9 and TRBJ2-2; 15 nucleotides match TRBD2. The CDR3 runs to 17 residues. With 3 bases clipped from V and 6 bases from J, the junction kept 5 bases outside the gene matches. Per the germline V gene, CDR1 is SEHNR and CDR2 is FQNEAQ (reference sequence). The CDR3 DNA follows: TGTGCCAGCAGCTTGGGACTAGCGGGAGGCCCCGCCGGGGAGCTGTTTTTT. This codes for CASSLGLAGGPAGELFF.

The chain couples TRBV27 to TRBJ2-1; D unresolved. Looked up from germline, CDR1 is MNHEY and CDR2 is SMNVEV (reference sequence). The CDR3 is made up of 14 amino acids. V dropped 5 bases and J dropped 7 bases, with 15 bases sitting between them. The CDR3 loop is CASSPREGPNEQFF. The CDR3 DNA sequence: TGTGCCAGCAGTCCCCGCGAAGGGCCAAATGAGCAGTTCTTC.

V is TRBV13 and J is TRBJ2-7; the D is unclear. V lost 2 bases and J lost 0, with 11 bases in between. There are 15 residues in the CDR3. In germline, CDR1 is PRHDT, CDR2 FYEKMQ (reference sequence). Here the CDR3 DNA reads TGTGCCAGCAGCTTACCCCAAGACACCTCCTACGAGCAGTACTTC. It codes for CASSLPQDTSYEQYF.

Regarding this clone: At the DNA level, this CDR3 is encoded by other sequences in the same sample as well. The CDR3 DNA is TGTGCCAGCAGCCTCGGGTTAGCCGGGGAGCTGTTTTTT. As protein: CASSLGLAGELFF. V and J are TRBV11-2 and TRBJ2-2; D uncertain. Germline assignment: CDR1 SGHAT and CDR2 FQNNGV. V lost 5 bases and J lost 6, with 10 bases in between. The CDR3 covers 13 residues.

The rearrangement uses TRBV9 and TRBJ2-7; the D gene could be TRBD1 or TRBD2 (6 bases each). This CDR3 spans 15 amino acids. V was clipped by 1 base and J by 0 bases, with 11 bases between them. Germline CDR1 reads SGDLS; CDR2 reads YYNGEE. CDR3 bases: TGTGCCAGCAGCGTATCCGGGGGCGCCTCCTACGAGCAGTACTTC. Translated, it gives CASSVSGGASYEQYF.

V and J are TRBV13 and TRBJ1-4; 8 nucleotides agree with TRBD1. Germline V gene data show CDR1 as PRHDT and CDR2 as FYEKMQ (reference sequence). The CDR3 is made up of 14 amino acids. The junction had 7 bases not matched to a gene; V was cut back by 3 bases and J by 10 bases. The DNA for the CDR3 is TGTGCCAGCAGCTTTGGACAGGGCTCCTCAAAACTGTTTTTT. Protein: CASSFGQGSSKLFF.

The chain is built from TRBV2 and TRBJ2-7; 9 positions agree with TRBD1. The CDR3 runs to 16 residues. Germline V CDR1 and CDR2: SNHLY, FYNNEI. V shed 6 bases, J shed 2 bases, and the junction held 11 bases outside the gene matches. DNA for the CDR3: TGTGCCAGCAGACAGGGGGCCTCCTCCGTAGCCTACGAGCAGTACTTC. It translates to CASRQGASSVAYEQYF.

The chain combines TRBV27 with TRBJ1-2; D unresolved. Germline-derived CDR1 and CDR2 are MNHEY and SMNVEV (reference sequence). Trimming shortened V by 6 bases and J by 0 bases, and 11 bases separated the two germline ends. This CDR3 is 14 amino acids long. CDR3 DNA sequence: TGTGCCAGCAGCAGGTCACACACTAACTATGGCTACACCTTC. Translation gives CASSRSHTNYGYTF.

Note on this clone: Other nucleotide sequences in the sample specify the same CDR3. V and J are TRBV21-1 and TRBJ1-1; the D call of TRBD1 is as the table states it, not checked on the DNA. TRBV21-1 counts as a pseudogene. CDR3 length equals 14 residues. CDR3 in amino acids: CASSKGQGNTEAFF. The DNA of the CDR3 is TGTGCCAGCAGCAAGGGTCAGGGGAACACTGAAGCTTTCTTT.

The CDR3: CASSYRERPHEQYF. CDR3 nucleotides: TGTGCCAGCAGTTATAGGGAGAGGCCCCACGAGCAGTACTTC. The chain has TRBV6-5 and TRBJ2-7, with TRBD2 as a possible D gene (5 bases). This CDR3 region has 14 residues. CDR1 is MNHEY, CDR2 SVGAGI, per germline. V dropped 3 bases and J dropped 5 bases, with 14 bases sitting between them.

This chain joins TRBV6-5 and TRBJ2-3, with D hard to call. Between the trimmed V and J ends, which lost 8 bases and 5 bases, there was a span of 11 bases. Germline V gives CDR1 MNHEY, CDR2 SVGAGI. The CDR3 spans 12 residues. In DNA form, the CDR3 reads TGTGCCAGCCGGATGACCGGAGATACGCAGTATTTT. Translated, it gives CASRMTGDTQYF.

CDR3 protein: CASSQDGPATNEKLFF. CDR3 coding DNA: TGTGCCAGCAGCCAAGACGGGCCAGCAACTAATGAAAAACTGTTTTTT. The chain combines TRBV4-2 with TRBJ1-4; D gene ambiguous. The CDR3 has 16 amino acids. V was cut by 0 bases and J by 0 bases, with 8 bases left in between. Germline V gene sequence: CDR1 LGHNA, CDR2 YNFKEQ.

The chain is built from TRBV6-5 and TRBJ2-1, with TRBD2 identical over 8 bases. The CDR3 loop spans 16 amino acids. Losses at the gene ends were 0 bases for V and 6 bases for J; bases not matched to a gene: 7. The V gene's germline CDR1 is MNHEY and CDR2 SVGAGI. The CDR3 spells CASSYSRLAGPNEQFF. CDR3 DNA sequence: TGTGCCAGCAGTTACTCGAGGTTAGCGGGACCCAATGAGCAGTTCTTC.

The rearrangement links TRBV4-1 to TRBJ2-7, with D perhaps matching TRBD2 (5 bases). Trimming took off 7 bases at V and 2 bases at J, with 18 bases between the two ends. Germline assignment: CDR1 MGHRA and CDR2 YSYEKL. The CDR3 is 15 amino acids. CDR3 DNA: TGCGCCAGCACCCATGGACTTGGCGGAGCCTACGAGCAGTACTTC. It yields the protein CASTHGLGGAYEQYF.

V and J are TRBV5-1 and TRBJ2-1; 7 bases line up with TRBD2. The CDR3 runs to 15 residues. Germline CDR1 SGHRS, CDR2 YFSETQ. V lost 0 bases, J lost 8 bases, and 8 bases stayed unmatched. DNA of the CDR3: TGCGCCAGCAGCTTGGGAGTAGCGGGCGGGGATGAGCAGTTCTTC. Protein sequence: CASSLGVAGGDEQFF.

The chain has TRBV30 and TRBJ2-7; D is perhaps TRBD2 (5 bases). This CDR3 is built from 12 residues. Germline-derived CDR1 and CDR2 are GTSNPN and SVGIG (reference sequence). With 1 base removed from V and 3 bases from J, the gap between germline ends came to 7 bases. The CDR3 loop is CAWSAAGYEQYF. Written as DNA, the CDR3 is TGTGCCTGGAGTGCGGCGGGCTACGAGCAGTACTTC.

This chain connects TRBV5-1 to TRBJ1-1, with 7 nucleotides matching TRBD1. Looked up from germline, CDR1 is SGHRS and CDR2 is YFSETQ. The CDR3 totals 16 residues. The ends lost 4 bases at V and 0 bases at J; junction bases unmatched: 9. CDR3 sequence: CASSHTGELMNTEAFF. The CDR3 nucleotides are TGCGCCAGCAGCCACACAGGGGAGTTAATGAACACTGAAGCTTTCTTT.

This chain joins TRBV27 and TRBJ2-3; D not certain. The CDR3 loop spans 13 amino acids. Trimming took 1 base from V and 2 from J, leaving 4 bases between them. Per germline, CDR1 MNHEY and CDR2 SMNVEV (reference sequence). The CDR3 spells CASSLWTTDTQYF. The CDR3 DNA sequence: TGTGCCAGCAGTTTATGGACCACAGATACGCAGTATTTT.

The chain uses TRBV5-6 and TRBJ2-1; TRBD1 aligns across 7 bases. V dropped 4 bases and J dropped 4; count of bases not matched to a gene: 14. In germline, CDR1 is SGHDT, CDR2 YYEEEE. The CDR3 length is 17 residues. The CDR3 sequence: CASSDRLQGWEYNEQFF. CDR3 bases: TGTGCCAGCAGCGATAGGTTACAGGGGTGGGAGTACAATGAGCAGTTCTTC. The complete variable domain, with remaining parts taken from reference TRBV5-6 and TRBJ2-1, reads DAGVTQSPTHLIKTRGQQVTLRCSPKSGHDTVSWYQQALGQGPQFIFQYYEEEERQRGNFPDRFSGHQFPNYSSELNVNALLLGDSALYLCASSDRLQGWEYNEQFFGPGTRLTVL.

The V call is TRBV9, the J call TRBJ1-1, with 7 bases aligning to TRBD1. V shed 0 bases, J shed 0 bases, and the junction held 14 bases outside the gene matches. Per germline, CDR1 SGDLS and CDR2 YYNGEE. The CDR3 loop spans 19 amino acids. This chain's CDR3 is CASSVVGTAPSGMNTEAFF. CDR3 coding DNA: TGTGCCAGCAGCGTAGTTGGGACAGCCCCGTCGGGCATGAACACTGAAGCTTTCTTT.

This chain connects TRBV6-4 to TRBJ2-7; TRBD1 matches 8 bases. The V gene's germline CDR1 is MRHNA and CDR2 SNTAGT. The CDR3 is made up of 14 amino acids. Trimming removed 3 bases from V and 4 bases from J; junction bases left unmatched: 5. Here the CDR3 DNA reads TGTGCCAGCAGTGAAAACAGGGGGGCATACGAGCAGTACTTC. Amino acid sequence: CASSENRGAYEQYF.

The chain uses TRBV15 and TRBJ1-2; possibly TRBD1 for D (6 bases). Per the germline V gene, CDR1 is LNHNV and CDR2 is YYDKDF (reference sequence). V was shortened by 3 bases and J by 4 bases, with 21 bases between the two germline ends. The CDR3 covers 17 residues. The CDR3 sequence: CATSSRGSLGGVYGYTF. The CDR3 DNA reads as TGTGCCACCAGCAGCAGAGGGAGCCTAGGGGGTGTCTATGGCTACACCTTC.